Listed here is a single T cell receptor beta chain. Per germline, CDR1 SGHTA and CDR2 FQGNSA. The length of the CDR3 is 15 residues. Trimming cost V 1 base and J 12 bases; bases outside gene matches: 11. Sequencing was performed with immunoSEQ multiplex PCR; in TCRdb, only in-frame clones are kept and a portion is missing. The profile shows more than 95,000 clones, roughly four fifths of them singletons. These data are taken from a study of blood T cell repertoires in COVID-19. The rearrangement joins TRBV7-2 to TRBJ1-2; 10 bases are shared with TRBD1. The origin of this receptor is a woman in her seventies with acute or convalescent COVID-19. The sample was peripheral blood. CDR3 in amino acids: CASSLVGTGVRIHTF. The CDR3 nucleotides read TGTGCCAGCAGCTTAGTGGGGACAGGGGTCCGTATCCACACCTTC.